These 7 T cell receptor beta chains were all obtained from the same sample, sequenced in a study of T cells in localized non-small cell lung cancer. The data were produced by immunoSEQ multiplex PCR, yet TCRdb's version contains in-frame clones alone and is incomplete. The sample gives 3,200 or so clones, less than 65% of which show up once; about 4.5% is in the top ten. The sample here was lymph node tissue, taken before any cancer treatment. The receptors stem from a woman aged 18 to 49 with stage I lung adenocarcinoma.

This clone has only a few counts. The chain joins TRBV6-8 to TRBJ2-1, with a tentative D call TRBD1 (7 bases). This CDR3 contains 16 residues. Germline-derived CDR1 and CDR2 are MNHGY and SAAAGT. V lost 6 bases and J lost 0, with 15 bases in between. CDR3 sequence: CASRGYQGGSYNEQFF. CDR3 sequence (DNA): TGTGCCAGCAGGGGTTATCAGGGGGGCTCCTACAATGAGCAGTTCTTC.

The chain uses TRBV19 and TRBJ1-2; tentatively, D is TRBD1 (5 bases). Germline CDR1 LNHDA, CDR2 SQIVND (reference sequence). The CDR3 sequence is 17 residues long. V was shortened by 2 bases and J by 4 bases, with 20 bases between the two germline ends. CDR3: CASSISQVSQSLYGYTF. As DNA, the CDR3 is TGTGCCAGTAGTATATCACAGGTCTCTCAGTCGCTCTATGGCTACACCTTC.

Relative to its sample, this clone is large. The chain has TRBV11-3 and TRBJ1-1; a weak D match, TRBD1 (6 bases). CDR1 SGHNT and CDR2 YENEEA come from the germline V gene. The V end was cut by 4 bases, the J end by 6 bases, with 15 bases between. CDR3 size: 14 residues. CDR3 DNA: TGTGCCAGCAGCTCCGAATGGGGGGGCGCTGAAGCTTTCTTT. It is translated as CASSSEWGGAEAFF.

V gene TRBV1 combines with J gene TRBJ2-7; TRBD2 is taken as the D call from the table, unchecked against the DNA. TRBV1 is shown as a pseudogene. This CDR3 contains 19 residues. CDR3 loop: CASSPEAAALAGGGSEQYF. The CDR3, as DNA: TGCGCCAGCAGCCCCGAGGCGGCAGCCCTAGCGGGAGGAGGGAGCGAGCAGTACTTC.

The rearrangement links TRBV6-8 to TRBJ2-6; D is unclear. The CDR3 totals 14 residues. Trimming removed 5 bases from V and 0 bases from J, with 5 bases in between. Germline V lookup: CDR1 MNHGY, CDR2 SAAAGT. CDR3 residues: CASSRRSGANVLTF. CDR3 coding DNA: TGTGCCAGCAGTAGGCGCTCTGGGGCCAACGTCCTGACTTTC.

This clone was found a few times. The junction does not match germline at one end; this may be a read error. This chain joins TRBV6-8 and TRBJ2-1; the match to TRBD1 covers 9 bases. CDR1 and CDR2 from the germline V gene are MNHGY and SAAAGT. CDR3 length: 14 residues. The CDR3 DNA sequence: TGTGCCATCAGTGCCGGACAGGGGCGTACTGAGCAGTTCTTC. It is translated as CAISAGQGRTEQFF.

This clone came up once. The chain uses TRBV19 and TRBJ1-3; tentatively, D is TRBD1 (5 bases). The V gene lost 3 bases and the J gene lost 4 bases, with 16 bases spanning the gap. The germline V gene encodes CDR1 LNHDA and CDR2 SQIVND (reference sequence). The CDR3 length is 16 residues. The CDR3 spells CASSMRGGSAGNTIYF. The CDR3 DNA follows: TGTGCCAGTAGTATGCGGGGGGGTTCGGCGGGAAACACCATATATTTT.